This is a list of T cell receptor beta chains from one sample in a study of molecular identifiers for immune sequencing clone quantification. TCRdb recomputed calls from the PCR reads with MiXCR, one row per CDR3 protein. The sample has some 320,000 distinct CDR3 sequences; about a fifth are singletons. Material: naive CD8+ T cells from blood, with Jurkat cell RNA spiked in. These receptor sequences come from a human donor in good health. Some libraries in this study had Jurkat cell RNA spiked in. The CDR3 runs from the conserved cysteine through the conserved F or W. The order of the fields is V gene, clone size, J gene, D gene, CDR3 DNA, CDR3 protein. The D gene is left open where the match is weak. Some rows have no size entry. The others give once, few or many, or a class for an expanded clone.

>TRBV7-2|many|TRBJ2-7|NA
TGTGCCAGCAGCTTACCGCGATCAATGACCTACGAGCAGTACTTC
CASSLPRSMTYEQYF
>TRBV6-1|many|TRBJ1-3|NA
TGTGCCAGCAGCGCCGACAGATCGTCTGGAAACACCATATATTTT
CASSADRSSGNTIYF
>TRBV4-3|few|TRBJ1-1|NA
TGCGCCAGCAGCCACACCAGAAACATGAACACTGAAGCTTTCTTT
CASSHTRNMNTEAFF
>TRBV6-1|NA|TRBJ1-1|NA
TGTGCCAGCAGTGAAGGTCCAGAGTACGTGAACACTGAAGATTTCTTT
CASSEGPEYVNTEDFF
>TRBV20-1|few|TRBJ2-7|NA
TGCAGTGCTAGAGAAGGGGCAGGGCTGGGCTACGAGCAGTACTTC
CSAREGAGLGYEQYF
>TRBV19|many|TRBJ1-5|NA
TGTGCCAGTAGTATGGGGCAAATAAATCAGCCCCAGCATTTT
CASSMGQINQPQHF
>TRBV24-1|few|TRBJ2-3|NA
TGTGCCACCAGTGACCCCGGGACCCACCCGGTTACGCAGTATTTT
CATSDPGTHPVTQYF
>TRBV6-6|many|TRBJ2-7|NA
TGTGCCAGCAGTTACTCGGGCGAGCAGTACTTC
CASSYSGEQYF
>TRBV19|few|TRBJ2-1|NA
TGTGCCAGTTCTTGGGGGGTTGAGCAGTTCTTC
CASSWGVEQFF
>TRBV28|many|TRBJ1-1|NA
TGTGCCACCCGGGATCAGAACACTGAAGCTTTCTTT
CATRDQNTEAFF
>TRBV15|few|TRBJ2-3|NA
TGTGCCACCAGCAGGGACTCTTACACAGATACGCAGTATTTT
CATSRDSYTDTQYF
>TRBV27|many|TRBJ2-2|NA
TGTGCCAGCAGTTTGATTGGCGGGAAAGGCACCGGGGAGCTGTTTTTT
CASSLIGGKGTGELFF
>TRBV3-1|many|TRBJ2-3|TRBD1
TGTGCCAGCAGCCCCCCCGGGACAGACACAGATACGCAGTATTTT
CASSPPGTDTDTQYF
>TRBV5-1|many|TRBJ1-2|NA
TGCGCCAGCAGCTCACCAGTGAATGGCTACACCTTC
CASSSPVNGYTF
>TRBV29-1|many|TRBJ1-2|NA
TGCAGCGTTGAAGCCCAGGGTCATGGCTACACCTTC
CSVEAQGHGYTF